The sequence of this TCR beta chain was determined in a study of shared clonotypes between healthy human individuals. As defined, naive CD8 cells were CD45RO-negative and positively selected for CCR7, with terminally differentiated effector memory CD45RA+ cells excluded. As regards this clone: The sample holds other DNA sequences that translate to the same CDR3.

V was pared by 6 bases and J by 7 bases, with 6 bases of the junction left unmatched. CDR1 MNHNS and CDR2 SASEGT come from the germline V gene. This CDR3 is built from 13 residues. Deep-level settings were used for running the assay. Libraries were prepared by immunoSEQ multiplex PCR; TCRdb keeps only in-frame clonotypes and omits some of them. The table has roughly 770,000 clones, about 96% seen once. The sequenced material came from naive CD8+ T cells sorted from blood. This chain joins TRBV6-1 and TRBJ2-7, with TRBD1 identical over 10 bases. The receptor was derived from a man under 40 in good health. The chain's CDR3 is CASSETGGMEQYF. CDR3 nucleotides: TGTGCCAGCAGCGAGACAGGGGGCATGGAGCAGTACTTC.